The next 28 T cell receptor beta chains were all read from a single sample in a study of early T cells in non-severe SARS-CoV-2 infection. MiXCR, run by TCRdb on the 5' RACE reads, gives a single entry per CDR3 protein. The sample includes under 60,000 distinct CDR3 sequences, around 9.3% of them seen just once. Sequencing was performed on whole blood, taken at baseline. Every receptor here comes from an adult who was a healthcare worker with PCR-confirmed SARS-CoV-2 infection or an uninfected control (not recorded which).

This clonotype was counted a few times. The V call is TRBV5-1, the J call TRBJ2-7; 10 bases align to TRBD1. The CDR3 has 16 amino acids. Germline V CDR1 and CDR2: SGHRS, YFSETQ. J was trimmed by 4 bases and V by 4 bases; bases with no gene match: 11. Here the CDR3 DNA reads TGCGCCAGCAGCGGCGGGACAGGGGCAATTGGGTACGAGCAGTACTTC. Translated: CASSGGTGAIGYEQYF.

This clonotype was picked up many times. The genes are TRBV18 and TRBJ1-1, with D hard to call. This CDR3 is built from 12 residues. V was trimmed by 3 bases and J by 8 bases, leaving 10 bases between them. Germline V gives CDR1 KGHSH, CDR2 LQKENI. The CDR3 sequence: CASSPRASEAFF. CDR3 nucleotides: TGTGCCAGCTCACCTCGTGCGTCCGAAGCTTTCTTT.

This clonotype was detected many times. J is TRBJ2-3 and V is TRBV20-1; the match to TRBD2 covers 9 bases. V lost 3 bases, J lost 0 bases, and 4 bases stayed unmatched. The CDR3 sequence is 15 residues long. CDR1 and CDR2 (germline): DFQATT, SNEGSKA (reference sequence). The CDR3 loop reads CSASGLATSTDTQYF. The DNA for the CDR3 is TGCAGTGCTAGCGGACTAGCGACTAGCACAGATACGCAGTATTTT.

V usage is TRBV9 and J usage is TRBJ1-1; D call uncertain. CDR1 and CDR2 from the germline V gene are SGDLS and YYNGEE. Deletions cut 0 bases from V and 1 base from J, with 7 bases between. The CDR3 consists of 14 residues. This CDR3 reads CASSVGLQNTEAFF. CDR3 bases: TGTGCCAGCAGCGTAGGGCTGCAGAACACTGAAGCTTTCTTT.

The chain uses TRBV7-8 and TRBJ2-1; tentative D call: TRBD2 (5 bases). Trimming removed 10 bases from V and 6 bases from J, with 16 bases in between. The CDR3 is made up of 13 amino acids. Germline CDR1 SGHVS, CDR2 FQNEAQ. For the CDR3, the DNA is TGTGCCAACAAAGTAGAGGCGGGCAATGAGCAGTTCTTC. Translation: CANKVEAGNEQFF.

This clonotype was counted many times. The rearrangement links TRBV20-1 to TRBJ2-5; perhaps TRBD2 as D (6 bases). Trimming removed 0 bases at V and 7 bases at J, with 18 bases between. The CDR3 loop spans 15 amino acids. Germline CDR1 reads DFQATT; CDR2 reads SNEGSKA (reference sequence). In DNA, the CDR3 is TGCAGTGCTAGAGATGAATCGTCGGGACTTTCGACCCAGTACTTC. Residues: CSARDESSGLSTQYF.

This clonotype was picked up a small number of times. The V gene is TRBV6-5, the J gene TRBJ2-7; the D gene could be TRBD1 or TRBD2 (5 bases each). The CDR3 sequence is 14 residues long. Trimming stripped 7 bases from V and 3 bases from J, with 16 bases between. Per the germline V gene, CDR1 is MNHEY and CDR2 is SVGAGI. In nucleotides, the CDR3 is TGTGCCAGCAATCCACGGGGCACGAACTACGAGCAGTACTTC. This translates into CASNPRGTNYEQYF.

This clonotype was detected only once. The CDR3 sequence: CASSLGRGHLSYEQYF. DNA of the CDR3: TGTGCCAGCAGCCTCGGAAGGGGACACCTATCCTACGAGCAGTACTTC. The chain has TRBV13 and TRBJ2-7, with D maybe TRBD1 (6 bases). V lost 5 bases and J lost 1, with 18 bases in between. The CDR3 runs 16 residues. The V gene's germline CDR1 is PRHDT and CDR2 FYEKMQ (reference sequence). The entire variable domain, with the rest obtained from reference TRBV13 and TRBJ2-7, is as follows: AAGVIQSPRHLIKEKRETATLKCYPIPRHDTVYWYQQGPGQDPQFLISFYEKMQSDKGSIPDRFSAQQFSDYHSELNMSSLELGDSALYFCASSLGRGHLSYEQYFGPGTRLTVT.

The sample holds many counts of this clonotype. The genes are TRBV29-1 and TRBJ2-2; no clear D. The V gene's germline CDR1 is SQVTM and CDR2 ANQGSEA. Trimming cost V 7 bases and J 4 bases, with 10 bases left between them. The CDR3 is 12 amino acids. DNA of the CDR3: TGCAGCGCGGATCGAGCCACCGGGGAGCTGTTTTTT. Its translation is CSADRATGELFF.

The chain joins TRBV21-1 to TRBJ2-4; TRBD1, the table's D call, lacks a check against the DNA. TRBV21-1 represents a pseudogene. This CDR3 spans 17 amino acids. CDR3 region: CASSKEWDPLAKNIQYF. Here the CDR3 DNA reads TGTGCCAGCAGCAAAGAATGGGACCCGCTAGCCAAAAACATTCAGTACTTC.

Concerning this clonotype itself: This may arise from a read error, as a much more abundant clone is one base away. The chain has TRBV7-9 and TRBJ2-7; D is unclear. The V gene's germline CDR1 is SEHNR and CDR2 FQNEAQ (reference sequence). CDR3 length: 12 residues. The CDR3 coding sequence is TGTGCCAGCAGCTTAAGCAGGAACGAGCAGCACTTC. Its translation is CASSLSRNEQHF.

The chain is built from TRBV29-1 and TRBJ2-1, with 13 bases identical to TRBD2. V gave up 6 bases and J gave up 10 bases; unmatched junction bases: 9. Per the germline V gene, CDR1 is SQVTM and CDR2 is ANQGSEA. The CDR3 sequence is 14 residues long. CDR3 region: CSVAGTSGIREQFF. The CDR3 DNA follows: TGCAGCGTAGCCGGGACTAGCGGGATTCGGGAGCAGTTCTTC.

The CDR3 region is CASSLWTSGTPDTQYF. CDR3 in DNA: TGTGCCAGCAGCTTGTGGACTAGCGGGACCCCAGATACGCAGTATTTT. The chain is built from TRBV7-9 and TRBJ2-3; TRBD2 matches 12 bases. Germline assignment: CDR1 SEHNR and CDR2 FQNEAQ (reference sequence). V dropped 3 bases and J dropped 4; count of bases not matched to a gene: 5. This CDR3 is built from 16 residues.

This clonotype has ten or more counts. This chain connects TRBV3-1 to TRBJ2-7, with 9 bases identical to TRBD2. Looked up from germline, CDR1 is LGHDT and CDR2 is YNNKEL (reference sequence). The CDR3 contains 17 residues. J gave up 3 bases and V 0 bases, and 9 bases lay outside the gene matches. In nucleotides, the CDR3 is TGTGCCAGCAGCCAAGAGGTAGCGGGGGAGATAGTCTACGAGCAGTACTTC. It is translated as CASSQEVAGEIVYEQYF.

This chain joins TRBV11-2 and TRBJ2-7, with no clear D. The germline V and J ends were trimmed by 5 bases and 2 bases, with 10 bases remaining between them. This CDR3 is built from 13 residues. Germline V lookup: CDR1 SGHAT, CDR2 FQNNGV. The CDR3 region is CASSQSSAYEQYF. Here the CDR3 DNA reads TGTGCCAGCAGCCAAAGCTCAGCCTACGAGCAGTACTTC.

The CDR3 loop reads CASRPGYTGELFF. As DNA, the CDR3 is TGTGCCAGCAGACCCGGCTACACCGGGGAGCTGTTTTTT. The chain is built from TRBV7-2 and TRBJ2-2; D remains ambiguous. The germline gives CDR1 SGHTA, CDR2 FQGNSA. This CDR3 is 13 amino acids long. V was cut by 6 bases and J by 3 bases, with 8 bases left in between. Supplemented by reference TRBV7-2 and TRBJ2-2, the full variable domain reads GAGVSQSPSNKVTEKGKDVELRCDPISGHTALYWYRQSLGQGLEFLIYFQGNSAPDKSGLPSDRFSAERTGGSVSTLTIQRTQQEDSAVYLCASRPGYTGELFFGEGSRLTVL.

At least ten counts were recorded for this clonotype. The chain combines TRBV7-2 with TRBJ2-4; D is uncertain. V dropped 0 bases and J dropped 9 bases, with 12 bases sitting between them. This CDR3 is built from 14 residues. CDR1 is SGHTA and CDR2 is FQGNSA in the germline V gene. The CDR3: CASSLARGLGIQYF. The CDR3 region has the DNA TGTGCCAGCAGCTTAGCGCGAGGCCTGGGCATTCAGTACTTC.

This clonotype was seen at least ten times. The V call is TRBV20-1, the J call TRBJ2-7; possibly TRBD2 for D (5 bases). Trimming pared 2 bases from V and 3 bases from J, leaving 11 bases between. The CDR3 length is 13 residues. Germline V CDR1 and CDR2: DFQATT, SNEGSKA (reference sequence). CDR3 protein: CSARRLAYYEQYF. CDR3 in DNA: TGCAGTGCTAGACGTCTAGCATACTACGAGCAGTACTTC.

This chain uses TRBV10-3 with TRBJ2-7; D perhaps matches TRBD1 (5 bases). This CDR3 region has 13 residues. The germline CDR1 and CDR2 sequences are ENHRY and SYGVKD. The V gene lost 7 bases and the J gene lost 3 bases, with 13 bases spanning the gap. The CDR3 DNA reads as TGTGCCATCAATCAGGGCGCGAGCTACGAGCAGTACTTC. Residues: CAINQGASYEQYF.

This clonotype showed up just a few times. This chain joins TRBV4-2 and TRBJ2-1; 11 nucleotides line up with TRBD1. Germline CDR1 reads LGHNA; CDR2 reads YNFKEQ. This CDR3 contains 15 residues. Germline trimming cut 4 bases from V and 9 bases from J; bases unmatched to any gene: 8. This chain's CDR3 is CASSPWDRGAGEQFF. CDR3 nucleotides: TGTGCCAGCAGCCCCTGGGACAGGGGGGCCGGTGAGCAGTTCTTC.

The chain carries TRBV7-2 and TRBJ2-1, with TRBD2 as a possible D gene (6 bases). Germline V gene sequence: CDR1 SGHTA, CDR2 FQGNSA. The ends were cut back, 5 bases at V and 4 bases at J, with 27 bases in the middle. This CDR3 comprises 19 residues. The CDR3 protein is CASSPSLGYLGGGYNEQFF. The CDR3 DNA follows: TGTGCCAGCAGCCCCTCCTTAGGATACCTCGGGGGAGGTTACAATGAGCAGTTCTTC. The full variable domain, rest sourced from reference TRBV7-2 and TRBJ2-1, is GAGVSQSPSNKVTEKGKDVELRCDPISGHTALYWYRQSLGQGLEFLIYFQGNSAPDKSGLPSDRFSAERTGGSVSTLTIQRTQQEDSAVYLCASSPSLGYLGGGYNEQFFGPGTRLTVL.

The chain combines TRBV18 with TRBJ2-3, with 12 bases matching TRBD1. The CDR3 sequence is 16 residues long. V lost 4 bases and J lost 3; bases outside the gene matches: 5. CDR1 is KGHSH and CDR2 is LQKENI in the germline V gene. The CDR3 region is CASSRGTGGGTDTQYF. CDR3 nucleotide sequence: TGTGCCAGCTCACGAGGGACAGGGGGCGGAACAGATACGCAGTATTTT.

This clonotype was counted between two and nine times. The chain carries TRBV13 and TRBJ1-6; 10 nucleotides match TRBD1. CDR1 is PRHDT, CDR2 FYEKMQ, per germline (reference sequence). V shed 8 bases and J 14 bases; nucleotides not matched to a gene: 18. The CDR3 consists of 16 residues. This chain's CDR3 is CASAFNLGQGGFSLHF. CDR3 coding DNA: TGTGCCAGCGCCTTTAACCTCGGACAGGGGGGCTTTTCCCTCCACTTT.

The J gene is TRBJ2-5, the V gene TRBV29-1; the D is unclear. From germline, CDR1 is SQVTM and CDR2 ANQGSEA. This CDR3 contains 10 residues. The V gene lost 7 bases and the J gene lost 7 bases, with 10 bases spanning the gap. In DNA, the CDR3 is TGCAGCGCCCTTTCTTGGACCCAGTACTTC. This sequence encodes CSALSWTQYF.

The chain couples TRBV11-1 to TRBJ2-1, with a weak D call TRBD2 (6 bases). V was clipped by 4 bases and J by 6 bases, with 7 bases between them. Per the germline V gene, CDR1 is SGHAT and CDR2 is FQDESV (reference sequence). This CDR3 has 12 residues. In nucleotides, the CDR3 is TGTGCCAGCAGCTGGGGGGTCAATGAGCAGTTCTTC. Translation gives CASSWGVNEQFF.

The CDR3 DNA reads as TGTGCCAGCAGCCTAGGGACCAAAAACATTCAGTACTTC. It codes for CASSLGTKNIQYF. This chain joins TRBV5-8 and TRBJ2-4; D is ambiguous. This CDR3 has 13 amino acids. V dropped 4 bases and J dropped 2 bases, with 7 bases sitting between them. Per germline, CDR1 SGHTS and CDR2 YDEGEE. The full variable domain, completed using reference TRBV5-8 and TRBJ2-4, is EAGVTQSPTHLIKTRGQQATLRCSPISGHTSVYWYQQALGLGLQFLLWYDEGEERNRGNFPPRFSGRQFPNYSSELNVNALELEDSALYLCASSLGTKNIQYFGAGTRLSVL.

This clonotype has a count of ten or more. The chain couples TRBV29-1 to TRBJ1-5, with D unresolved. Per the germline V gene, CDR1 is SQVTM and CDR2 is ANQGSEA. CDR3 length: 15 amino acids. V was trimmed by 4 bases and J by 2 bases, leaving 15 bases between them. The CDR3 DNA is TGCAGCGTTGGAGACGGGCTTCTAGGCAATCAGCCCCAGCATTTT. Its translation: CSVGDGLLGNQPQHF.

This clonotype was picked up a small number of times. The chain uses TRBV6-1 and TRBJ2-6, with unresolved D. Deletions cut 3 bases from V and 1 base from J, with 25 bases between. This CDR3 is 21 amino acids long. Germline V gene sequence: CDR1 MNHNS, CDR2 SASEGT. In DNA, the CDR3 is TGTGCCAGCAGTGATCTCGCTAAGGGCTGGCCCGACCGTTCTGGGGCCAACGTCCTGACTTTC. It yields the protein CASSDLAKGWPDRSGANVLTF.